Below are 15 T cell receptor beta chains sequenced from a single sample in a study of regulatory T cells in long-lasting Graves disease. The time point: persistent/refractory GD, antithyroid drugs over 5 years with positive TRAb. RNA isolated from PBMCs was used to make the TCR library. Investigators prepared the TCR beta libraries by applying iRepertoire HTBI primers and Arm-PCR of CDR3 regions. TCRdb itself ran the multiplex PCR reads through MiXCR, one entry per CDR3 protein. The table shows roughly 500,000 distinct CDR3 sequences, with around 20% occurring only once. The sequenced sample was peripheral blood mononuclear cells (PBMCs), obtained when the disease was refractory, from a patient treated with antithyroid drugs. The receptors derive from a female donor with Graves disease.

This clonotype was found many times. This chain links TRBV5-1 with TRBJ1-1, with D unresolved. Germline CDR1 SGHRS, CDR2 YFSETQ. Trimming stripped 1 base from V and 3 bases from J, with 10 bases between. This CDR3 has 14 amino acids. This chain's CDR3 is CASSLSSGHTEAFF. DNA for the CDR3: TGCGCCAGCAGCTTGTCCTCAGGCCACACTGAAGCTTTCTTT.

This clonotype showed up many times. The V gene is TRBV6-5, the J gene TRBJ2-7, with D unresolved. CDR1 MNHEY and CDR2 SVGAGI come from the germline V gene. V was cut by 2 bases and J by 3 bases, with 11 bases left in between. This CDR3 has 14 amino acids. The CDR3 DNA follows: TGTGCCAGCAGTTACGGGCCAGGACGCTACGAGCAGTACTTC. This gives the protein CASSYGPGRYEQYF.

Ten or more counts support this clonotype. The chain recombines TRBV5-6 with TRBJ2-7, with D perhaps given as TRBD1 or TRBD2 (5 bases each). Trimming cost V 0 bases and J 6 bases, with 7 bases left between them. CDR1 and CDR2 from the germline V gene are SGHDT and YYEEEE. The CDR3 spans 12 residues. Here the CDR3 reads CASSLEGPEQYF. In nucleotides, the CDR3 is TGTGCCAGCAGCTTGGAGGGACCCGAGCAGTACTTC.

This clonotype showed up many times. The genes are TRBV28 and TRBJ2-7; D call uncertain. Trimming stripped 5 bases from V and 3 bases from J, with 8 bases between. The CDR3 is 12 amino acids. Looked up from germline, CDR1 is MDHEN and CDR2 is SYDVKM. The CDR3 reads CASSQARYEQYF. DNA of the CDR3: TGTGCCAGCAGTCAGGCCCGCTACGAGCAGTACTTC.

This clonotype was counted many times. V is TRBV18 and J is TRBJ2-7; D may be TRBD2 (6 bases). This CDR3 spans 15 amino acids. The germline CDR1 and CDR2 sequences are KGHSH and LQKENI. V gave up 5 bases and J gave up 7 bases, with 21 bases separating them. The CDR3 DNA is TGTGCCAGCTCAGCCATTCGGGGAGGAGGAGGGGAGCAGTACTTC. This translates into CASSAIRGGGGEQYF.

The table lists this clonotype with many counts. The rearrangement links TRBV28 to TRBJ2-2, with D possibly TRBD1 on 6 matching bases. V gave up 6 bases and J gave up 16 bases, with 27 bases separating them. Germline lookup yields CDR1 MDHEN and CDR2 SYDVKM. The CDR3 is made up of 15 amino acids. The CDR3 region is CASRGAVGTFPSQFF. The CDR3 nucleotides read TGTGCCAGCAGGGGGGCCGTCGGGACGTTCCCTTCACAGTTTTTT.

The gene calls are TRBV19 and TRBJ2-2; 8 nucleotides match TRBD1. Germline values: CDR1 LNHDA, CDR2 SQIVND (reference sequence). With V trimmed by 5 bases and J by 5 bases, 7 bases remained unmatched. CDR3 length equals 15 residues. The CDR3 protein is CASSSRTGRTGELFF. CDR3 coding DNA: TGTGCCAGTAGTTCAAGGACAGGGAGGACCGGGGAGCTGTTTTTT.

The rearrangement links TRBV7-8 to TRBJ2-5, with unresolved D. The J call may be in error: the DNA end matches TRBJ2-1 better. The germline V gene encodes CDR1 SGHVS and CDR2 FQNEAQ. The CDR3 is made up of 12 amino acids. The CDR3 is CASSAERNEQFF. The CDR3 DNA sequence: TGTGCCAGCAGCGCAGAAAGGAATGAGCAGTTCTTC.

This clonotype was picked up many times. This chain uses TRBV20-1 with TRBJ1-6; D is unresolved. This CDR3 comprises 11 residues. V dropped 3 bases and J dropped 9 bases, with 6 bases sitting between them. Per germline, CDR1 DFQATT and CDR2 SNEGSKA (reference sequence). This chain's CDR3 is CSASSGSPLHF. In nucleotides, the CDR3 is TGCAGTGCTAGTTCGGGTTCACCCCTCCACTTT.

The CDR3 sequence is CASSQEKGLATEQYF. The CDR3 DNA sequence: TGTGCCAGCAGCCAAGAGAAAGGACTAGCCACCGAGCAGTACTTC. The genes are TRBV4-2 and TRBJ2-7, with 8 positions matching TRBD2. The CDR3 covers 15 residues. The trim removed 0 bases at V and 6 bases at J, leaving 7 bases unmatched. Germline assignment: CDR1 LGHNA and CDR2 YNFKEQ.

Many counts were recorded for this clonotype. The genes are TRBV11-2 and TRBJ2-7; the D gene is possibly TRBD2 (6 bases). The V and J ends lost 6 bases and 4 bases respectively, with 19 bases between them. Per the germline V gene, CDR1 is SGHAT and CDR2 is FQNNGV. This CDR3 comprises 15 residues. Here the CDR3 reads CASSLGGSGGYEQYF. CDR3 in DNA: TGTGCCAGCAGTCTGGGGGGTAGCGGAGGATACGAGCAGTACTTC.

The rearrangement joins TRBV20-1 to TRBJ1-5; no reliable D call. Germline loops: CDR1 DFQATT, CDR2 SNEGSKA (reference sequence). V shed 1 base and J shed 9 bases, with 13 bases lying between them. CDR3 length: 13 residues. As DNA, the CDR3 is TGCAGTGCTAGAGGACGGCTAACGCGGCCCCAGCATTTT. Amino acid sequence: CSARGRLTRPQHF.

This clonotype was found a few times. The chain links TRBV25-1 to TRBJ2-7; D might be TRBD2 (6 bases). V was cut by 6 bases and J by 1 base, with 10 bases left in between. Germline loops: CDR1 MGHDK, CDR2 SYGVNS. The CDR3 extends over 13 amino acids. CDR3 loop: CASRDGGSYEQYF. The CDR3, as DNA: TGTGCCAGCAGGGACGGGGGTTCCTACGAGCAGTACTTC.

This clonotype was observed a few times. The rearrangement joins TRBV20-1 to TRBJ2-7; 7 bases line up with TRBD1. CDR3 length: 14 residues. Germline loops: CDR1 DFQATT, CDR2 SNEGSKA (reference sequence). The V segment lost 3 bases and the J segment 4 bases; nucleotides outside the gene matches: 9. The CDR3 region is CSASEGALLYEQYF. The CDR3, as DNA: TGCAGTGCTAGTGAGGGGGCGCTTTTATACGAGCAGTACTTC.

The table lists this clonotype with many counts. V gene TRBV12-3 or TRBV12-4 combines with J gene TRBJ1-1; 7 nucleotides match TRBD1. J gave up 2 bases and V 6 bases, and 9 bases lay outside the gene matches. This CDR3 region has 15 residues. The CDR3 DNA is TGTGCCAGCAGCTCATCAGACAGGGTAAACACTGAAGCTTTCTTT. It yields the protein CASSSSDRVNTEAFF.